A single sample gave rise to the 13 T cell receptor beta chains below, sequenced in a study of monozygotic twins with inflammatory bowel disease. For each CDR3 protein, TCRdb gives one entry from its re-call of the 5' RACE reads, without DNA. The sample holds about 330,000 distinct CDR3 sequences. Sample: blood. The source is a human donor with ulcerative colitis or Crohn's disease, or a healthy co-twin of an affected twin (not recorded which).

The gene calls are TRBV7-8 and TRBJ2-1; the D call of TRBD2 rests on TCRdb alone, since no DNA is present to check it. The length of the CDR3 is 15 residues. Germline CDR1 and CDR2: SGHVS and FQNEAQ. The CDR3 sequence is CASRASGTSLDEQFF.

The chain links TRBV5-5 to TRBJ2-2; TCRdb proposes TRBD1, but this gene call is untestable without DNA. Germline V gene sequence: CDR1 SGHKS, CDR2 YYEKEE (reference sequence). The CDR3 is 14 residues long. The CDR3 sequence: CASSTSPQGGELFF.

The chain joins TRBV5-5 to TRBJ2-7; TCRdb returns TRBD1, unconfirmable since there is no DNA. The CDR3 length is 16 residues. Germline V gene lookup returns CDR1 SGHKS and CDR2 YYEKEE (reference sequence). CDR3 residues: CASSLEAGVISYEQYF.

CDR3 residues: CASSGRTGGNTIYF. The chain uses TRBV25-1 and TRBJ1-3; TCRdb's D call, TRBD1, is unchecked because there is no DNA. Looked up from germline, CDR1 is MGHDK and CDR2 is SYGVNS. This CDR3 comprises 14 residues.

The chain employs TRBV5-5 and TRBJ2-1. The length of the CDR3 is 15 residues. Germline-derived CDR1 and CDR2 are SGHKS and YYEKEE (reference sequence). CDR3 region: CASSTGQGPYNEQFF.

This rearrangement joins TRBV5-1 to TRBJ1-6; TCRdb selects TRBD1, and the lack of DNA leaves this call unchecked. The CDR3 consists of 16 residues. Germline assignment: CDR1 SGHRS and CDR2 YFSETQ. CDR3 sequence: CASSLEARTDNSPLHF.

The CDR3 sequence is CATGGPTGGIGNNYEQYF. The chain is built from TRBV10-3 and TRBJ2-7; the TRBD1 assignment by TCRdb is unverifiable without DNA. CDR1 is ENHRY and CDR2 is SYGVKD in the germline V gene. The CDR3 spans 18 residues.

The chain is built from TRBV5-1 and TRBJ1-1; TCRdb outputs TRBD1, but without DNA this stays unchecked. This CDR3 has 16 residues. The germline CDR1 and CDR2 sequences are SGHRS and YFSETQ. The CDR3 protein is CASSLTNRPKNTEAFF.

This CDR3 reads CASSPRTSGDYEQYF. The chain links TRBV2 to TRBJ2-7; the TCRdb call, TRBD2, lacks DNA for checking. From germline, CDR1 is SNHLY and CDR2 FYNNEI. The CDR3 is 15 residues long.

The rearrangement uses TRBV20-1 and TRBJ2-1. The length of the CDR3 is 14 residues. Germline CDR1 reads DFQATT; CDR2 reads SNEGSKA (reference sequence). The chain's CDR3 is CSARVLLAPNEQFF.

V gene TRBV24-1 combines with J gene TRBJ2-2; TCRdb indicates TRBD1, and absent DNA this call remains unverified. Germline CDR1 is KGHDR and CDR2 is SFDVKD. The CDR3 totals 16 residues. The chain's CDR3 is CATSPRGIGNTGELFF.

This chain joins TRBV29-1 and TRBJ2-1. Per the germline V gene, CDR1 is SQVTM and CDR2 is ANQGSEA. This CDR3 has 12 amino acids. CDR3 loop: CSVQYFNNEQFF.

This CDR3 is CASSQEWGFGNTIYF. This chain connects TRBV3-1 to TRBJ1-3; checking the TCRdb D call of TRBD1 is not possible without DNA. Germline CDR1 LGHDT, CDR2 YNNKEL (reference sequence). The CDR3 has 15 amino acids.